This T cell receptor beta chain was observed in a study of T cell responses to AZD1222 COVID-19 vaccine. Generated by immunoSEQ multiplex PCR, the TCRdb table keeps only in-frame clones and is missing some. Among about 120,000 clones, 93% were seen once, and the ten largest hold 5%. This CDR3 is built from 19 residues. This TCR derives from an adult who received the AZD1222 COVID-19 vaccine. The specimen comprised peripheral blood, sampled 28 days after the second AZD1222 dose. V is TRBV21-1 and J is TRBJ1-6. TRBV21-1 is designated a pseudogene. CDR3 amino acids: CASSYRTRVPPSYNSPLHF. The CDR3 DNA is TGTGCCAGCAGCTACCGGACCCGAGTGCCACCTTCCTATAATTCACCCCTCCACTTT.